Following are 24 T cell receptor beta chains from one sample sequenced in a study of OX40 agonist ivuxolimab in advanced cancers. Receptors were amplified or captured by the immunoSEQ multiplex PCR assay. In its TCRdb copy, this immuneACCESS table keeps in-frame sequences only and misses some clones. Where compared with another copy, unresolved V genes explain less than half of these, and the others have no known cause. The sample yields 30,000 or so clones; 90% were counted once. In total, the top ten clones hold 26% of the sample. This specimen consisted of CD4+ or CD8+ T cells sorted from blood, obtained in a trial of the OX40 agonist ivuxolimab. The receptors were sampled from an adult with an advanced solid tumor such as melanoma, head and neck, liver or kidney cancer.

V and J are TRBV6-1 and TRBJ1-4, with 9 nucleotides matching TRBD1. V lost 10 bases, J lost 7 bases, and 10 bases stayed unmatched. The CDR3 totals 14 residues. Germline values: CDR1 MNHNS, CDR2 SASEGT. The CDR3 bases are TGTGCCATGGGTTCGGGACAGGGTGGTGAAAAACTGTTTTTT. It translates to CAMGSGQGGEKLFF.

J is TRBJ2-7 and V is TRBV11-2; a possible D gene is TRBD1 (5 bases). CDR3 length: 14 residues. CDR1 SGHAT and CDR2 FQNNGV come from the germline V gene. Trimming removed 1 base from V and 5 bases from J, with 12 bases in between. Written as DNA, the CDR3 is TGTGCCAGCAGCTTAGTAGGCAGGGTGGACGAGCAGTACTTC. This gives the protein CASSLVGRVDEQYF.

This chain uses TRBV28 with TRBJ2-7; TRBD1 aligns across 8 bases. Trimming removed 5 bases from V and 2 bases from J; junction bases left unmatched: 8. CDR1 and CDR2 (germline): MDHEN, SYDVKM. The CDR3 extends over 15 amino acids. CDR3 sequence: CASSLPDREAYEQYF. The CDR3 nucleotides read TGTGCCAGCAGTCTACCGGACAGGGAGGCCTACGAGCAGTACTTC.

In DNA, the CDR3 is TGTGCCAGCAGTTTAAGTCCCGGGACAGGGATTGAAGCTTTCTTT. It yields the protein CASSLSPGTGIEAFF. This chain links TRBV28 with TRBJ1-1, with 9 bases fitting TRBD1. CDR3 length: 15 residues. Germline V CDR1 and CDR2: MDHEN, SYDVKM. V lost 2 bases and J lost 7; bases outside the gene matches: 8.

The chain uses TRBV11-2 and TRBJ2-1; no clear D gene. CDR1 is SGHAT and CDR2 is FQNNGV in the germline V gene. The CDR3 length is 12 residues. V gave up 2 bases and J gave up 5 bases, with 4 bases separating them. The CDR3 protein is CASSLSHNEQFF. The DNA of the CDR3 is TGTGCCAGCAGCTTATCTCACAATGAGCAGTTCTTC.

The chain joins TRBV2 to TRBJ2-1, with TRBD1 matching over 9 bases. Germline trimming cut 6 bases from V and 7 bases from J; bases unmatched to any gene: 7. From germline, CDR1 is SNHLY and CDR2 FYNNEI. The CDR3 consists of 14 residues. CDR3 protein: CASSRDRDSNEQFF. In DNA, the CDR3 is TGTGCCAGCAGCCGGGACAGGGATTCGAATGAGCAGTTCTTC.

V is TRBV27 and J is TRBJ1-5; no clear D gene. Trimming shortened V by 5 bases and J by 4 bases, and 9 bases separated the two germline ends. Germline V gives CDR1 MNHEY, CDR2 SMNVEV (reference sequence). This CDR3 is built from 13 residues. CDR3 sequence: CASSDRANQPQHF. The DNA for the CDR3 is TGTGCCAGCAGTGATAGGGCAAATCAGCCCCAGCATTTT.

The chain uses TRBV9 and TRBJ2-1, with 12 bases aligning to TRBD2. Germline V gene data show CDR1 as SGDLS and CDR2 as YYNGEE. The J segment lost 7 bases and the V segment lost 2 bases, leaving 7 bases of the junction unmatched. The CDR3 contains 16 residues. The CDR3 spells CASSVLAGGPGNEQFF. The DNA of the CDR3 is TGTGCCAGCAGCGTCCTAGCGGGGGGGCCGGGGAATGAGCAGTTCTTC.

The chain links TRBV11-2 to TRBJ1-5, with D hard to call. This CDR3 has 14 amino acids. Germline V CDR1 and CDR2: SGHAT, FQNNGV. V dropped 1 base and J dropped 1 base, with 5 bases sitting between them. In nucleotides, the CDR3 is TGTGCCAGCAGCTTAGGGTCAAGCAATCAGCCCCAGCATTTT. Residues: CASSLGSSNQPQHF.

The chain couples TRBV5-6 to TRBJ1-1; possible D gene TRBD1, 5 bases. The CDR3 length is 15 residues. Trimming took off 0 bases at V and 1 base at J, with 10 bases between the two ends. The germline gives CDR1 SGHDT, CDR2 YYEEEE. The CDR3 DNA sequence: TGTGCCAGCAGCTTGGCTGGGCAGGGGAACACTGAAGCTTTCTTT. It is translated as CASSLAGQGNTEAFF. Drawing the rest from reference TRBV5-6 and TRBJ1-1, the complete variable domain is DAGVTQSPTHLIKTRGQQVTLRCSPKSGHDTVSWYQQALGQGPQFIFQYYEEEERQRGNFPDRFSGHQFPNYSSELNVNALLLGDSALYLCASSLAGQGNTEAFFGQGTRLTVV.

This clone was observed a single time. The chain carries TRBV9 and TRBJ2-2; D is uncertain. V lost 6 bases, J lost 1 base, and 7 bases lay in between. CDR3 length: 13 amino acids. The germline V gene encodes CDR1 SGDLS and CDR2 YYNGEE. DNA for the CDR3: TGTGCCAGCACCCCAGAGAACACCGGGGAGCTGTTTTTT. It translates to CASTPENTGELFF.

The CDR3 DNA sequence: TGTGCCATCAGTGACCCCGGGGGGGGCTCGACCTATGGCTACACCTTC. Protein sequence: CAISDPGGGSTYGYTF. This sequence joins TRBV10-3 and TRBJ1-2; D is perhaps TRBD1 (6 bases). There are 16 residues in the CDR3. The V end lost 3 bases, the J end lost 4 bases, and 18 bases lay between the germline ends. Germline CDR1 is ENHRY and CDR2 is SYGVKD.

Points on this clone: Additional DNA sequences in this sample encode the identical CDR3. V and J are TRBV6-1 and TRBJ2-5; D remains unclear. CDR1 and CDR2 (germline): MNHNS, SASEGT. The CDR3 runs 14 residues. Trimming left V 3 bases short and J 1 base short, with 9 bases between. The CDR3 reads CASSEENSQETQYF. CDR3 bases: TGTGCCAGCAGTGAGGAGAACAGCCAAGAGACCCAGTACTTC.

CDR3 in amino acids: CASSFEGTEDTGELFF. Written as DNA, the CDR3 is TGTGCCAGCAGCTTCGAGGGGACAGAGGACACCGGGGAGCTGTTTTTT. The genes are TRBV5-6 and TRBJ2-2; 7 bases align to TRBD1. CDR1 and CDR2 from the germline V gene are SGHDT and YYEEEE. The CDR3 length is 16 residues. The V and J ends lost 2 bases and 3 bases, in that order; junction bases with no gene match: 7.

This clone appeared once. The rearrangement links TRBV30 to TRBJ1-4, with TRBD1 as a possible D gene (5 bases). V was cut by 4 bases and J by 4 bases, with 13 bases left in between. Per germline, CDR1 GTSNPN and CDR2 SVGIG (reference sequence). The CDR3 spans 14 residues. CDR3 in amino acids: CAWTLGLGNEKLFF. In nucleotides, the CDR3 is TGTGCCTGGACCCTGGGACTGGGTAATGAAAAACTGTTTTTT. Looking up the rest from reference TRBV30 and TRBJ1-4 gives the full variable domain: SQTIHQWPATLVQPVGSPLSLECTVEGTSNPNLYWYRQAAGRGLQLLFYSVGIGQISSEVPQNLSASRPQDRQFILSSKKLLLSDSGFYLCAWTLGLGNEKLFFGSGTQLSVL.

The chain joins TRBV30 to TRBJ2-7, with 9 positions matching TRBD1. CDR1 is GTSNPN and CDR2 is SVGIG in the germline V gene (reference sequence). The CDR3 sequence is 15 residues long. Unmatched junction bases numbered 5, after V lost 2 bases and J lost 0 bases. DNA of the CDR3: TGTGCCTGGAGTAATGGACAGGGGCCCTCCTACGAGCAGTACTTC. Translating gives CAWSNGQGPSYEQYF.

V gene TRBV6-5 combines with J gene TRBJ1-1; 8 bases align to TRBD1. The CDR3 length is 13 residues. V shed 7 bases and J 5 bases; nucleotides not matched to a gene: 6. The germline CDR1 and CDR2 sequences are MNHEY and SVGAGI. CDR3 DNA sequence: TGTGCCAGCACTGGACAGGGTGGGACTGAAGCTTTCTTT. Amino acid sequence: CASTGQGGTEAFF.

The chain is built from TRBV7-9 and TRBJ1-1; TRBD1 matches 9 bases. V trimming: 4 bases; J trimming: 1 base; junction bases outside the gene matches: 13. The V gene's germline CDR1 is SEHNR and CDR2 FQNEAQ (reference sequence). This CDR3 has 18 amino acids. This CDR3 reads CASSSTLLDRGKNTEAFF. The CDR3 DNA reads as TGTGCCAGCAGCTCTACCCTCCTGGACAGGGGAAAGAACACTGAAGCTTTCTTT.

The V and J genes are TRBV13 and TRBJ2-2; 7 bases match TRBD1. Germline V gene lookup returns CDR1 PRHDT and CDR2 FYEKMQ (reference sequence). The CDR3 contains 14 residues. V shed 5 bases, J shed 8 bases, and the junction held 8 bases outside the gene matches. CDR3 sequence: CASSPRNRGGELFF. The CDR3 DNA sequence: TGTGCCAGCAGCCCGCGTAACAGGGGAGGGGAGCTGTTTTTT.

The chain combines TRBV28 with TRBJ2-7; 7 bases are shared with TRBD1. CDR3 length: 13 amino acids. The V segment lost 3 bases and the J segment 3 bases; nucleotides outside the gene matches: 2. Looked up from germline, CDR1 is MDHEN and CDR2 is SYDVKM. The CDR3 sequence: CASSLGQNYEQYF. CDR3 nucleotides: TGTGCCAGCAGTTTGGGACAGAACTACGAGCAGTACTTC.

The chain carries TRBV9 and TRBJ1-1; tentatively, D is TRBD1 (5 bases). Per the germline V gene, CDR1 is SGDLS and CDR2 is YYNGEE. The CDR3 is 11 amino acids. The V and J ends lost 6 bases and 7 bases respectively, with 10 bases between them. The CDR3 nucleotides are TGTGCCAGCAAAGATCAGGGTGAAGCTTTCTTT. Translating gives CASKDQGEAFF.

This chain joins TRBV5-1 and TRBJ2-1, with D perhaps TRBD2 (5 bases). The CDR3 runs to 15 residues. CDR1 and CDR2 (germline): SGHRS, YFSETQ. With 1 base removed from V and 8 bases from J, the gap between germline ends came to 16 bases. Here the CDR3 reads CASSLKSGSRDEQFF. The CDR3 nucleotides read TGCGCCAGCAGCTTGAAGTCGGGTTCGAGGGATGAGCAGTTCTTC.

V gene TRBV6-1 combines with J gene TRBJ1-1; D may be TRBD1 (5 bases). Germline V gives CDR1 MNHNS, CDR2 SASEGT. CDR3 length equals 16 residues. V was clipped by 1 base and J by 4 bases, with 16 bases between them. The CDR3 sequence is CASSEGVSSGVTEAFF. In DNA form, the CDR3 reads TGTGCCAGCAGTGAAGGTGTTTCCTCGGGGGTCACTGAAGCTTTCTTT.

The chain employs TRBV27 and TRBJ2-7, with 11 positions matching TRBD2. Germline V gene data show CDR1 as MNHEY and CDR2 as SMNVEV (reference sequence). V lost 5 bases to trimming and J lost 1 base; unmatched junction nucleotides: 7. CDR3 length equals 16 residues. The CDR3 protein is CASSNGLAGPSYEQYF. Written as DNA, the CDR3 is TGTGCCAGCAGTAACGGACTAGCGGGCCCGTCCTACGAGCAGTACTTC.